Below are 9 T cell receptor beta chains sequenced from a single sample in a study of T cells expressing NK-cell markers. TCRdb re-called the 5' RACE reads; one entry per CDR3 protein, DNA not given. This repertoire includes 450,000 to 600,000 distinct CDR3 sequences. The source material was blood T cells: a sorted CD56 or NKG2C T cell subset, CD4+ or CD8+ T cells, or bulk PBMC T cells (not recorded which). These receptors were obtained from a man aged 18 to 29 in good health.

The V and J genes are TRBV20-1 and TRBJ2-1; TCRdb calls TRBD1, which cannot be checked without DNA. CDR3 size: 13 residues. Germline-derived CDR1 and CDR2 are DFQATT and SNEGSKA (reference sequence). CDR3 sequence: CSARPGTPSVEFF.

The V and J genes are TRBV30 and TRBJ2-1. Germline values: CDR1 GTSNPN, CDR2 SVGIG (reference sequence). The CDR3 is 13 amino acids. CDR3: CAWGVQAYNEQFF.

The rearrangement uses TRBV12-3 or TRBV12-4 and TRBJ2-7. This CDR3 comprises 13 residues. The CDR3 is CASRPGTSYEQYF.

V usage is TRBV27 and J usage is TRBJ2-5. Germline V lookup: CDR1 MNHEY, CDR2 SMNVEV (reference sequence). The CDR3 totals 13 residues. CDR3 in amino acids: CASSPHAMETQYF.

V gene TRBV11-2 combines with J gene TRBJ2-1; TCRdb gives TRBD1 as the D gene, but with no DNA this cannot be confirmed. CDR1 and CDR2 from the germline V gene are SGHAT and FQNNGV. The CDR3 contains 13 residues. CDR3 loop: CASSPPVQDEQFF.

V usage is TRBV3-1 and J usage is TRBJ1-2; there is no DNA to check the TCRdb D call of TRBD1. The germline CDR1 and CDR2 sequences are LGHDT and YNNKEL (reference sequence). This CDR3 comprises 15 residues. The CDR3 loop reads CASSSNTGTIVGYTF.

The chain recombines TRBV5-5 with TRBJ2-7; TCRdb reports TRBD1, a call that lacks DNA to check it against. The CDR3 length is 16 residues. The germline V gene has CDR1 SGHKS and CDR2 YYEKEE (reference sequence). The CDR3 loop is CASSKPGTGGTYEQYF.

The chain combines TRBV12-3 or TRBV12-4 with TRBJ2-7. The CDR3 runs to 13 residues. The CDR3 spells CASRSSLTYEQYF.

V and J are TRBV12-3 or TRBV12-4 and TRBJ1-6; TCRdb picks TRBD1, but there is no DNA to check that call. The CDR3 is made up of 14 amino acids. The CDR3 spells CASSPGDRGSPLHF.